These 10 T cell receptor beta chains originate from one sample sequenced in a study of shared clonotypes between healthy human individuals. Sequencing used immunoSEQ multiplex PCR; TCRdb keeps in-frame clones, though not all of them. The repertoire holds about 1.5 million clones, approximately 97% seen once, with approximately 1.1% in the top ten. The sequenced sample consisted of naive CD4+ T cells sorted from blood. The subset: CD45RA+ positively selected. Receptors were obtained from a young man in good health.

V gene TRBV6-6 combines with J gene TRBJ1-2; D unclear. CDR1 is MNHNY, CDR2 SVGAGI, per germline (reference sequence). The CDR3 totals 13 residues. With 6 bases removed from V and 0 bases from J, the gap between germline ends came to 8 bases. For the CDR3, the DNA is TGTGCCAGCAGGGTACTTTCTAACTATGGCTACACCTTC. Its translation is CASRVLSNYGYTF.

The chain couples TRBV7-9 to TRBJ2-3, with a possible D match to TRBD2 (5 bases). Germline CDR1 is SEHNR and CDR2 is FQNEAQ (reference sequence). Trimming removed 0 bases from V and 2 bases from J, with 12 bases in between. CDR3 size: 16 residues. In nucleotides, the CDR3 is TGTGCCAGCAGCTTAGCCCCGGGGTCGGACACAGATACGCAGTATTTT. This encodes CASSLAPGSDTDTQYF.

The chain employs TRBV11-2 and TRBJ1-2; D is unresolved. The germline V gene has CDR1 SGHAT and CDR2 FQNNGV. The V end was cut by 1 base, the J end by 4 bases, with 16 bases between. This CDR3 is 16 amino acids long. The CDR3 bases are TGTGCCAGCAGCTTAGGAAGCGGAGGGAATCCCTATGGCTACACCTTC. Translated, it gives CASSLGSGGNPYGYTF.

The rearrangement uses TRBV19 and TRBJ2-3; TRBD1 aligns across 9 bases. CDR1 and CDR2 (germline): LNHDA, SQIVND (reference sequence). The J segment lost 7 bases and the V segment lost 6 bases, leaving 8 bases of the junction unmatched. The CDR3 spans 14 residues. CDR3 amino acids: CASRMDRGAHTQYF. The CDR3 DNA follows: TGTGCCAGTAGGATGGACAGGGGTGCGCATACGCAGTATTTT.

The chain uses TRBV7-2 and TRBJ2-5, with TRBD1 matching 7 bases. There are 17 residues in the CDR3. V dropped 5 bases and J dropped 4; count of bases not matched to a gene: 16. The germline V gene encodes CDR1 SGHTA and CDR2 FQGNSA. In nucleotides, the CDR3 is TGTGCCAGCAGCCCCGACGAAAGGGGGCTTTATGGAGAGACCCAGTACTTC. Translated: CASSPDERGLYGETQYF. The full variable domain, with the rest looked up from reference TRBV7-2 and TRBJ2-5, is GAGVSQSPSNKVTEKGKDVELRCDPISGHTALYWYRQSLGQGLEFLIYFQGNSAPDKSGLPSDRFSAERTGGSVSTLTIQRTQQEDSAVYLCASSPDERGLYGETQYFGPGTRLLVL.

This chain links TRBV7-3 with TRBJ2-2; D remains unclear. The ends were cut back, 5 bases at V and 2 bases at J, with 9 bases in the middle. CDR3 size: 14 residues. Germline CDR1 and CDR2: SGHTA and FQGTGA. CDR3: CASSETGNTGELFF. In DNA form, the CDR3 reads TGTGCCAGCAGCGAGACTGGTAACACCGGGGAGCTGTTTTTT. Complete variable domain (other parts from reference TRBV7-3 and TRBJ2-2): GAGVSQTPSNKVTEKGKYVELRCDPISGHTALYWYRQSLGQGPEFLIYFQGTGAADDSGLPNDRFFAVRPEGSVSTLKIQRTERGDSAVYLCASSETGNTGELFFGEGSRLTVL.

In nucleotides, the CDR3 is TGTGCCAGCTCACCCTACGGGGGGACCCAAGAGACCCAGTACTTC. As protein: CASSPYGGTQETQYF. The chain combines TRBV18 with TRBJ2-5, with 7 bases lining up with TRBD2. Germline V lookup: CDR1 KGHSH, CDR2 LQKENI. CDR3 length equals 15 residues. Trimming took 3 bases from V and 1 from J; bases not matched to a gene: 5.

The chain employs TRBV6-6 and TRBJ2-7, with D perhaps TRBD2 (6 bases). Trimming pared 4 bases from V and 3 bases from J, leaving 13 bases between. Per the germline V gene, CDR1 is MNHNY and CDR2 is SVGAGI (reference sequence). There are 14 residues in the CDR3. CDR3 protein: CASSFVGGGYEQYF. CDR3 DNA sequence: TGTGCCAGCAGTTTTGTGGGAGGTGGCTACGAGCAGTACTTC.

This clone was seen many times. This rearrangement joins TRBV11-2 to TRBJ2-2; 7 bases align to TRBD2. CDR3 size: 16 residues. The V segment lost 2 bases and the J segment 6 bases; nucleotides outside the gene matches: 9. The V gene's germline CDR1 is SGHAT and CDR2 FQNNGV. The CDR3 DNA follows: TGTGCCAGCAGCTTAACTCCAGCGGGAACCTCCGGGGAGCTGTTTTTT. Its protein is CASSLTPAGTSGELFF.

The CDR3 protein is CASSLEPGARTEAFF. The CDR3 DNA is TGTGCCAGCAGCTTGGAACCGGGGGCGCGCACTGAAGCTTTCTTT. The rearrangement uses TRBV5-4 and TRBJ1-1; TRBD1 might be the D (6 bases). Trimming pared 0 bases from V and 4 bases from J, leaving 13 bases between. The CDR3 has 15 amino acids. Germline V CDR1 and CDR2: SGHNT, YYREEE (reference sequence). Full variable domain (missing parts from reference TRBV5-4 and TRBJ1-1): ETGVTQSPTHLIKTRGQQVTLRCSSQSGHNTVSWYQQALGQGPQFIFQYYREEENGRGNFPPRFSGLQFPNYSSELNVNALELDDSALYLCASSLEPGARTEAFFGQGTRLTVV.